The clone carrying this TCR beta chain has only a few counts. This specimen comes from a study of blood T cell repertoires in COVID-19. Whole-study context: Samples came from the United States, Italy and Spain, spanning acute and convalescent COVID-19. T cells, B-cell-depleted T cells, or PBMCs provided the cDNA or gDNA that served as material.

V was cut by 5 bases and J by 5 bases, with 14 bases left in between. The germline gives CDR1 SEHNR, CDR2 FQNEAQ (reference sequence). This CDR3 region has 14 residues. How the authors handled the data: Counts of nucleated cells, estimated from reference gene primer amplification, were obtained. Profiling relied on immunoSEQ multiplex PCR, and the TCRdb table lists in-frame clones only, not all of them. The DNA gave D and trimming, while V, J and clone size come from that table. The sample includes roughly 18,000 clones, 65% to 90% of them seen just once. This chain connects TRBV7-9 to TRBJ2-3; D is unresolved. The clonotype comes from a man aged 80 or over with acute or convalescent COVID-19. The material sequenced was peripheral blood. The CDR3 DNA follows: TGTGCCAGCAGCCGAACCCAATCGGGAGATACGCAGTATTTT. This codes for CASSRTQSGDTQYF.